These T cell receptor beta chains were read from a single sample in a study of T cells in Graves' hyperthyroidism and ophthalmopathy. TCRdb called the multiplex PCR reads again in MiXCR, with one record for every CDR3 protein. The table has a few hundred thousand distinct CDR3 sequences, approximately 17% seen once. Sequencing was performed on blood. These receptors originate from a woman aged 18-29 years with Graves' ophthalmopathy. CDR3s include the opening cysteine and the closing phenylalanine or tryptophan. A D gene is named only where the DNA matches it firmly. Clone size appears in some rows only: once, few, many, or a class for an expanded clone.

d_gene	j_gene	v_gene	len	abundance	CDR3aa	CDR3nt
-	TRBJ1-3	TRBV9	18	-	CASSFGATGDISGNTIYF	TGTGCCAGCAGCTTCGGTGCGACAGGTGACATCTCTGGAAACACCATATATTTT
-	TRBJ2-4	TRBV11-2	15	many	CASSYQSIRESIQYF	TGTGCCAGCAGCTACCAATCTATCAGGGAAAGCATTCAGTACTTC
-	TRBJ1-4	TRBV9	14	few	CASSASGAGEKLFF	TGTGCCAGCAGCGCCTCGGGGGCTGGTGAAAAACTGTTTTTT
-	TRBJ1-5	TRBV6-1	14	many	CASSEISGNQPQHF	TGTGCCAGCAGTGAAATTAGCGGGAATCAGCCCCAGCATTTT
-	TRBJ2-4	TRBV19	16	few	CASSRAGTLAKNIQYF	TGTGCCAGTAGTCGAGCAGGGACCCTGGCCAAAAACATTCAGTACTTC
TRBD2	TRBJ2-7	TRBV5-1	15	many	CASSLGGLDTYEQYF	TGCGCCAGCAGCTTGGGCGGACTAGACACCTACGAGCAGTACTTC
TRBD1	TRBJ1-4	TRBV5-1	16	many	CASSQTPGGINEKLFF	TGCGCCAGCAGCCAGACCCCAGGGGGGATTAATGAAAAACTGTTTTTT
-	TRBJ2-2	TRBV7-9	11	many	CASDVTGELFF	TGTGCCAGCGACGTCACCGGGGAGCTGTTTTTT
-	TRBJ1-1	TRBV20-1	11	many	CSASWETGAFF	TGCAGTGCTAGTTGGGAGACGGGAGCTTTCTTT
-	TRBJ2-1	TRBV5-1	15	few	CASSLEGFYYNEQFF	TGCGCCAGCAGCCTCGAGGGATTTTACTACAATGAGCAGTTCTTC
TRBD2	TRBJ2-3	TRBV5-5	17	many	CASSSLTSGSGTDTQYF	TGTGCCAGCAGCTCCCTGACTAGCGGGAGCGGCACAGATACGCAGTATTTT
-	TRBJ1-3	TRBV6-2/TRBV6-3	13	few	CASSGAGGNTIYF	TGTGCCAGCAGTGGGGCCGGGGGAAACACCATATATTTT
TRBD2	TRBJ2-2	TRBV19	17	-	CASDGLAGASNTGELFF	TGTGCCAGTGACGGGCTAGCGGGGGCCTCGAACACCGGGGAGCTGTTTTTT
TRBD1	TRBJ1-1	TRBV6-1	16	many	CASSKRSRQGDREAFF	TGTGCCAGCAGTAAACGCTCCCGACAGGGCGACCGGGAAGCTTTCTTT
TRBD1	TRBJ1-4	TRBV18	13	many	CASSQTGIEKLFF	TGTGCCAGCTCGCAGACAGGGATCGAAAAACTGTTTTTT
TRBD2	TRBJ2-1	TRBV24-1	17	few	CATSDIPYSGRASEQFF	TGTGCCACCAGTGATATACCTTATAGCGGGAGGGCCAGTGAGCAGTTCTTC
-	TRBJ2-2	TRBV30	12	many	CAWSVVFGELFF	TGTGCCTGGAGTGTCGTTTTCGGGGAGCTGTTTTTT
-	TRBJ2-3	TRBV3-1	16	many	CASSQLTISSTDTQYF	TGTGCCAGCAGCCAATTGACAATCTCTAGCACAGATACGCAGTATTTT
-	TRBJ1-2	TRBV7-3	18	many	CASSLSAPTTGRLYGYTF	TGTGCCAGCAGCTTAAGCGCCCCTACCACGGGGCGCTTGTATGGCTACACCTTC
TRBD2	TRBJ2-3	TRBV9	16	few	CASSAGLAGVSDTQYF	TGTGCCAGCAGCGCAGGACTAGCGGGAGTCAGTGATACGCAGTATTTT
-	TRBJ1-1	TRBV5-1	15	many	CASSLSTDLNTEAFF	TGCGCCAGCAGCCTCTCAACGGATCTAAACACTGAAGCTTTCTTT
TRBD1	TRBJ1-1	TRBV7-9	15	many	CASRRDRGLYTEAFF	TGTGCCAGCAGGCGAGACAGGGGGCTGTACACTGAAGCTTTCTTT
-	TRBJ2-7	TRBV20-1	13	-	CSAADGYSYEQYF	TGCAGTGCCGCAGACGGCTACTCCTACGAGCAGTACTTC
-	TRBJ2-2	TRBV11-2	15	many	CASSLSGSFTGELFF	TGTGCCAGCAGCTTATCGGGGTCTTTTACCGGGGAGCTGTTTTTT
TRBD1	TRBJ2-7	TRBV11-3	14	-	CASSPLTGVYEQYF	TGTGCCAGCAGCCCCTTGACAGGGGTCTACGAGCAGTACTTC
-	TRBJ1-1	TRBV7-8	15	many	CASNPPGGADTEAFF	TGTGCCAGCAACCCTCCCGGGGGCGCGGACACTGAAGCTTTCTTT
TRBD2	TRBJ2-5	TRBV4-3	16	few	CASSQVKASGRETQYF	TGCGCCAGCAGCCAAGTGAAGGCTAGCGGGAGGGAGACCCAGTACTTC
-	TRBJ2-7	TRBV27	13	few	CASTALRGNEQYF	TGTGCCAGCACCGCCTTGCGGGGCAACGAGCAGTACTTC
TRBD2	TRBJ2-5	TRBV6-1	15	many	CASSTTSGGSGTQYF	TGTGCCAGCAGCACGACTAGCGGGGGGTCTGGGACCCAGTACTTC
-	TRBJ1-2	TRBV12-3/TRBV12-4	11	many	CASGRSYGYTF	TGTGCCAGCGGAAGGTCCTATGGCTACACCTTC
TRBD1	TRBJ1-2	TRBV28	15	many	CASTKYRGVNYGYTF	TGTGCCAGCACCAAATACAGGGGAGTTAACTATGGCTACACCTTC
-	TRBJ2-1	TRBV11-2	14	many	CASNIESSYNEQFF	TGTGCCAGCAACATAGAGAGCTCCTACAATGAGCAGTTCTTC
-	TRBJ1-5	TRBV24-1	13	many	CATRRGSNQPQHF	TGTGCCACCAGAAGGGGAAGCAATCAGCCCCAGCATTTT
TRBD1	TRBJ1-1	TRBV12-3/TRBV12-4	15	-	CASSGETGLPGEAFF	TGTGCCAGCAGTGGAGAGACAGGGCTCCCCGGTGAAGCTTTCTTT
-	TRBJ1-1	TRBV30	13	many	CAWSLGLITEAFF	TGTGCCTGGAGTCTGGGGCTGATCACTGAAGCTTTCTTT
-	TRBJ1-1	TRBV7-2	16	many	CASSIGGGFLNTEAFF	TGTGCCAGCAGCATAGGGGGGGGTTTCCTGAACACTGAAGCTTTCTTT
-	TRBJ2-3	TRBV20-1	16	few	CSARTGTPGGTDTQYF	TGCAGTGCTAGGACCGGGACCCCAGGAGGCACAGATACGCAGTATTTT
-	TRBJ2-1	TRBV13	14	many	CASSFQGSYNEQFF	TGTGCCAGCAGCTTCCAGGGATCCTACAATGAGCAGTTCTTC
TRBD1	TRBJ1-6	TRBV6-1	15	many	CASSSDRLVNSPLHF	TGTGCCAGCAGTTCGGACAGGCTCGTTAATTCACCCCTCCACTTT
-	TRBJ2-1	TRBV6-2/TRBV6-3	15	-	CATAFGASSYNEQFF	TGTGCCACCGCCTTTGGCGCTAGCTCCTACAATGAGCAGTTCTTC
-	TRBJ2-1	TRBV9	15	-	CASSVEEVPYNEQFF	TGTGCCAGCAGCGTAGAGGAGGTTCCGTACAATGAGCAGTTCTTC
TRBD2	TRBJ2-5	TRBV4-1	17	-	CASSQDPSGGLQETQYF	TGCGCCAGCAGCCAAGATCCTAGCGGGGGCCTCCAAGAGACCCAGTACTTC
-	TRBJ1-1	TRBV13	15	many	CASSSNAGKNTEAFF	TGTGCCAGCAGCTCCAATGCCGGGAAGAACACTGAAGCTTTCTTT
-	TRBJ1-4	TRBV15	15	-	CATSRVRTENEKLFF	TGTGCCACCAGCAGAGTTAGGACGGAAAATGAAAAACTGTTTTTT
-	TRBJ2-5	TRBV7-8	15	many	CASGQWRGPRETQYF	TGTGCCAGCGGCCAATGGCGCGGCCCGCGGGAGACCCAGTACTTC
TRBD2	TRBJ2-1	TRBV7-2	15	few	CASSLADSGYNEQFF	TGTGCCAGCAGCTTAGCGGATAGCGGGTACAATGAGCAGTTCTTC
TRBD1	TRBJ2-5	TRBV20-1	14	many	CSAGTGGSRETQYF	TGCAGTGCGGGGACAGGGGGCTCGAGGGAGACCCAGTACTTC
-	TRBJ2-3	TRBV20-1	14	few	CSASPQRTTDTQYF	TGCAGTGCTAGTCCTCAGCGGACCACAGATACGCAGTATTTT
-	TRBJ1-4	TRBV20-1	15	few	CSARDLGASNEKLFF	TGCAGTGCTAGAGATTTAGGGGCATCTAATGAAAAACTGTTTTTT
-	TRBJ1-5	TRBV19	12	-	CATMDLWGPQHF	TGTGCCACTATGGATTTATGGGGCCCCCAGCATTTT
TRBD1	TRBJ2-7	TRBV7-2	14	many	CASSLEGATYEQYF	TGTGCCAGCAGCTTAGAGGGGGCGACCTACGAGCAGTACTTC
-	TRBJ2-7	TRBV3-1	14	many	CASSGRDTPYEQYF	TGTGCCAGCAGCGGAAGGGACACTCCCTACGAGCAGTACTTC
-	TRBJ2-3	TRBV28	15	many	CASSLLRTSTDTQYF	TGTGCCAGCAGTTTGTTAAGGACTAGCACAGATACGCAGTATTTT
-	TRBJ1-5	TRBV3-1	13	few	CASSRSNNQPQHF	TGTGCCAGCAGCCGCAGTAACAATCAGCCCCAGCATTTT
TRBD1	TRBJ1-1	TRBV27	14	many	CASSMSGGGTEAFF	TGTGCCAGCAGTATGTCAGGGGGCGGCACTGAAGCTTTCTTT
TRBD1	TRBJ1-6	TRBV6-1	15	many	CASSEMAGGGSPLHF	TGTGCCAGCAGTGAAATGGCAGGGGGCGGATCACCCCTCCACTTT